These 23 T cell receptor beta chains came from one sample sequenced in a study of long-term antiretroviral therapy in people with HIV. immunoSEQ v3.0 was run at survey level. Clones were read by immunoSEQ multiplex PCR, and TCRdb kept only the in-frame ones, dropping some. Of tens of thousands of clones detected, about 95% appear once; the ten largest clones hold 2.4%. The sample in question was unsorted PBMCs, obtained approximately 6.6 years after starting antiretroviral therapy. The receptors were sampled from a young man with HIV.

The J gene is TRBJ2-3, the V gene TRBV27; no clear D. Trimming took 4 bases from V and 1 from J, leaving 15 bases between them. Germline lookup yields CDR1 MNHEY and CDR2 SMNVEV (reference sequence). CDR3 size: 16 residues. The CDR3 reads CASSSSGIRGTDTQYF. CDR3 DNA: TGTGCCAGCAGTTCTTCTGGGATCCGCGGCACAGATACGCAGTATTTT.

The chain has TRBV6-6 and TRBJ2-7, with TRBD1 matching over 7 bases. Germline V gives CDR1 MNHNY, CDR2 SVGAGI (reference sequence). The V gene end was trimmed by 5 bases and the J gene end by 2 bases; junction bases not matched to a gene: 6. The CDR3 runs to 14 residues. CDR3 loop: CASSPTGTAYEQYF. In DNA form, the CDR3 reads TGTGCCAGCAGTCCCACTGGGACAGCCTACGAGCAGTACTTC.

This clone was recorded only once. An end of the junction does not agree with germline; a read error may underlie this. This CDR3 reads CASRRTEVSDEQYF. The CDR3 nucleotides are TGTGCCAGCAGGAGGACCGAAGTCTCCGACGAGCAGTACTTC. The chain joins TRBV2 to TRBJ2-7; D ambiguous. CDR3 length: 14 residues. Germline V lookup: CDR1 SNHLY, CDR2 FYNNEI. The variable domain in full, with the rest retrieved from reference TRBV2 and TRBJ2-7, is EPEVTQTPSHQVTQMGQEVILRCVPISNHLYFYWYRQILGQKVEFLVSFYNNEISEKSEIFDDQFSVERPDGSNFTLKIRSTKLEDSAMYFCASRRTEVSDEQYFGPGTRLTVT.

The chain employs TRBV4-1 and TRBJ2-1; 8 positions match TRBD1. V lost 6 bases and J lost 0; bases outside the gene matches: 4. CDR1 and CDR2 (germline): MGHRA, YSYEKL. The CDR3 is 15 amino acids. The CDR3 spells CASSGDRGSYNEQFF. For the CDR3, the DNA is TGCGCCAGCAGTGGAGACAGGGGCTCCTACAATGAGCAGTTCTTC.

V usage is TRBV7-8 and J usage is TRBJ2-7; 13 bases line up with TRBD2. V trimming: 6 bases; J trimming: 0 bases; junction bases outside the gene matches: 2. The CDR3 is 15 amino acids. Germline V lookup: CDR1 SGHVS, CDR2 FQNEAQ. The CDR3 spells CASSRTSGSSYEQYF. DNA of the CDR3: TGTGCCAGCAGTCGGACTAGCGGGAGCTCCTACGAGCAGTACTTC.

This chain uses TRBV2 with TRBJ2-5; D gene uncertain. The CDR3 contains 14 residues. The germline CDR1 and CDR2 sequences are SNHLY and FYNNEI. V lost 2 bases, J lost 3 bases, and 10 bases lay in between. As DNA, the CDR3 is TGTGCCAGCAGTGAACAATTAGGGAAAGAGACCCAGTACTTC. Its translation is CASSEQLGKETQYF. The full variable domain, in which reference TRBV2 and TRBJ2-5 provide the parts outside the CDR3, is EPEVTQTPSHQVTQMGQEVILRCVPISNHLYFYWYRQILGQKVEFLVSFYNNEISEKSEIFDDQFSVERPDGSNFTLKIRSTKLEDSAMYFCASSEQLGKETQYFGPGTRLLVL.

The CDR3 spells CASSYGTGVNQPQHF. The CDR3, as DNA: TGTGCCAGCAGCTACGGGACAGGAGTCAATCAGCCCCAGCATTTT. The chain employs TRBV7-9 and TRBJ1-5; 8 nucleotides agree with TRBD1. CDR1 and CDR2 (germline): SEHNR, FQNEAQ (reference sequence). The CDR3 is 15 amino acids. V dropped 4 bases and J dropped 3; count of bases not matched to a gene: 5.

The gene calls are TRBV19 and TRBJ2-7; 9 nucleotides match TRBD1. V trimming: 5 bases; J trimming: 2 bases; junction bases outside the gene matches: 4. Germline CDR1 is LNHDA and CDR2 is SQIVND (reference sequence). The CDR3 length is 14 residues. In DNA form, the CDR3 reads TGTGCCAGTAGTCTGGGACAGGGTCCCTACGAGCAGTACTTC. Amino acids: CASSLGQGPYEQYF.

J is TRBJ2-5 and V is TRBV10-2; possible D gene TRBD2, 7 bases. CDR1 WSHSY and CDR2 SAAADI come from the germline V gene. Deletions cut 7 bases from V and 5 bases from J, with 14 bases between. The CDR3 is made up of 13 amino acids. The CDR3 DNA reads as TGCGCCAGCATTACAGGGCGGGGGGAGACCCAGTACTTC. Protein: CASITGRGETQYF.

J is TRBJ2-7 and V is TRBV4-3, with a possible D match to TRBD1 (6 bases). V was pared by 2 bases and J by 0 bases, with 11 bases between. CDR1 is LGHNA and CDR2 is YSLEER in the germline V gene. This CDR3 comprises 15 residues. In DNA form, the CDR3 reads TGCGCCAGCAGCCAAATGTCAGGGGTCTCCTACGAGCAGTACTTC. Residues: CASSQMSGVSYEQYF.

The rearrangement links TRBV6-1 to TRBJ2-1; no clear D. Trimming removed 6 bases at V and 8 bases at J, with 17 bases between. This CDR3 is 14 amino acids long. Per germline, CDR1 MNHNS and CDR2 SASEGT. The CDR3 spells CASRYASLGDEQFF. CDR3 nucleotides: TGTGCCAGCAGGTATGCCTCCCTCGGCGATGAGCAGTTCTTC.

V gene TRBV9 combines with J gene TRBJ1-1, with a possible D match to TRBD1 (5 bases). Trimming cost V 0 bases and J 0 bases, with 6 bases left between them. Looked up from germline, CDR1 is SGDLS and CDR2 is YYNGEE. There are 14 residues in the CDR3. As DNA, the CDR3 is TGTGCCAGCAGCGTAGGGGGGATGAACACTGAAGCTTTCTTT. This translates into CASSVGGMNTEAFF.

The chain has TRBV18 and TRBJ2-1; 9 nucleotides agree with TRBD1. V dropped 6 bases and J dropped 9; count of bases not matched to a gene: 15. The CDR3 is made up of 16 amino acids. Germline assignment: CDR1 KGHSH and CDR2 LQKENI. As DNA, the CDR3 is TGTGCCAGCTCGCCTACCGGGACAGGGTTTGGAAGTGAGCAGTTCTTC. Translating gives CASSPTGTGFGSEQFF.

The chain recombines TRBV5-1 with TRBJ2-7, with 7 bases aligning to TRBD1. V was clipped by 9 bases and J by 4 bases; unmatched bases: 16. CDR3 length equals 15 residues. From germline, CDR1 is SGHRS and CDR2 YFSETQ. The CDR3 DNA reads TGCGCCACCGCGACCCAAACAGGGGCCCTTTACGAGCAGTACTTC. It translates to CATATQTGALYEQYF.

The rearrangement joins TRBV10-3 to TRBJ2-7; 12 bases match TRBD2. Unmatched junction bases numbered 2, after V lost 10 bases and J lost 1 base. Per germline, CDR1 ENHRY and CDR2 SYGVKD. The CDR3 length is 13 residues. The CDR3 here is CASGLAGSYEQYF. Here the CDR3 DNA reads TGTGCCAGCGGACTAGCGGGGTCCTACGAGCAGTACTTC.

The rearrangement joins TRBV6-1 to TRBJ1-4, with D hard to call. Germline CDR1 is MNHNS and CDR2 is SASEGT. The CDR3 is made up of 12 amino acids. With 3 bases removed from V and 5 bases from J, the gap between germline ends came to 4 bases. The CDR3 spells CASSDLNEKLFF. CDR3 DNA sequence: TGTGCCAGCAGTGACCTGAATGAAAAACTGTTTTTT.

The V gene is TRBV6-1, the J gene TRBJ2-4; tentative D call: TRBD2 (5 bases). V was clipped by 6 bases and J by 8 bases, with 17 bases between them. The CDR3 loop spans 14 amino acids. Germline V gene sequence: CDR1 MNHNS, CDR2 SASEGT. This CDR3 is CASRRAKTADIQYF. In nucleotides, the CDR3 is TGTGCCAGCAGGAGGGCCAAGACGGCGGACATTCAGTACTTC.

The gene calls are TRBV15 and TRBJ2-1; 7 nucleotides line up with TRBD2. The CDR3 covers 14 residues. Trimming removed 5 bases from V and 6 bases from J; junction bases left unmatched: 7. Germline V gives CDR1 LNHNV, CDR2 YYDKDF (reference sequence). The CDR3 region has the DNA TGTGCCACCAGCCCAAGCGGGGTTGGCAATGAGCAGTTCTTC. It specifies CATSPSGVGNEQFF.

CDR3 sequence (DNA): TGTGCCAGTCGGGACGGCTGGGATCAGCCCCAGCATTTT. Residues: CASRDGWDQPQHF. This rearrangement joins TRBV19 to TRBJ1-5; D possibly corresponds to TRBD1 (5 bases). V was trimmed by 8 bases and J by 5 bases, leaving 13 bases between them. CDR3 length equals 13 residues. Germline V lookup: CDR1 LNHDA, CDR2 SQIVND (reference sequence). Looking up the rest from reference TRBV19 and TRBJ1-5 gives the full variable domain: DGGITQSPKYLFRKEGQNVTLSCEQNLNHDAMYWYRQDPGQGLRLIYYSQIVNDFQKGDIAEGYSVSREKKESFPLTVTSAQKNPTAFYLCASRDGWDQPQHFGDGTRLSIL.

CDR3 sequence (DNA): TGTGCCAGCAGTTCGGCAGGGGTCGGAAACACCATATATTTT. It is translated as CASSSAGVGNTIYF. The chain recombines TRBV6-1 with TRBJ1-3; TRBD1 is a possible D gene (6 bases). Deletions cut 5 bases from V and 4 bases from J, with 12 bases between. The CDR3 extends over 14 amino acids. The V gene's germline CDR1 is MNHNS and CDR2 SASEGT.

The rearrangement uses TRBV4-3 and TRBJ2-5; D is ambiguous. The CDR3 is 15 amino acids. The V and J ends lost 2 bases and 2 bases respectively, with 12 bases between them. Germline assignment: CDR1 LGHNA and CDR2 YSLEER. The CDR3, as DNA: TGCGCCAGCAGCCAATATTCCCGACCTCAAGAGACCCAGTACTTC. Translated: CASSQYSRPQETQYF.

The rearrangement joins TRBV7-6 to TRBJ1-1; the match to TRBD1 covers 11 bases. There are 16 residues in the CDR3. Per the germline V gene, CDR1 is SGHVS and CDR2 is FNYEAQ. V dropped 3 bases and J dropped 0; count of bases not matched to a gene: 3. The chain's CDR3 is CASSLGQGGLNTEAFF. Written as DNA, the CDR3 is TGTGCCAGCAGCTTGGGACAGGGGGGCCTGAACACTGAAGCTTTCTTT.

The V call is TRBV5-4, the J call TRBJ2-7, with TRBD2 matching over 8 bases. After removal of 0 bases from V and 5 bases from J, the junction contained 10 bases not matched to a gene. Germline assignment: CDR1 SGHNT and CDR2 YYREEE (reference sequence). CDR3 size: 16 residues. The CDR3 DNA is TGTGCCAGCAGCTTGGGGGGGCCGGGAGGGACCAACGAGCAGTACTTC. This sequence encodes CASSLGGPGGTNEQYF.